One sample yielded the 14 T cell receptor beta chains listed below, sequenced in a study of cytomegalovirus exposure and HLA in healthy donors. Primers for the PCR totalled 60 Vbeta and 13 Jbeta. Sequencing used immunoSEQ multiplex PCR; TCRdb keeps in-frame clones, though not all of them. The profile covers 150,000 to 200,000 clones, with around 80% appearing a single time and approximately 2% taken by the ten largest. Specimen: PBMCs. All receptors derive from a woman in her 30s in good health and CMV-seronegative.

V gene TRBV6-4 combines with J gene TRBJ1-1; D gene ambiguous. The germline gives CDR1 MRHNA, CDR2 SNTAGT. The CDR3 length is 13 residues. Trimming shortened V by 6 bases and J by 1 base, and 9 bases separated the two germline ends. As DNA, the CDR3 is TGTGCCAGCAGCGTAGACAAGAACACTGAAGCTTTCTTT. This codes for CASSVDKNTEAFF.

This chain connects TRBV5-1 to TRBJ2-2; D is perhaps TRBD1 (6 bases). This CDR3 is built from 16 residues. The germline V gene has CDR1 SGHRS and CDR2 YFSETQ. V was trimmed by 0 bases and J by 0 bases, leaving 9 bases between them. The CDR3 protein is CASSLEGEANTGELFF. The CDR3 DNA sequence: TGCGCCAGCAGCTTGGAGGGGGAAGCGAACACCGGGGAGCTGTTTTTT.

The chain has TRBV6-1 and TRBJ1-1; the D gene is possibly TRBD1 (5 bases). This CDR3 spans 14 amino acids. V was cut by 2 bases and J by 4 bases, with 11 bases left in between. Germline V gene data show CDR1 as MNHNS and CDR2 as SASEGT. CDR3 nucleotide sequence: TGTGCCAGCAGTGAAAGGGGCCGAGGCACTGAAGCTTTCTTT. Its translation is CASSERGRGTEAFF.

This clone was observed a few times. CDR3 sequence reads: CAYGQGSYEQYF. As DNA, the CDR3 is TGTGCCTACGGACAGGGGTCCTACGAGCAGTACTTC. The chain carries TRBV30 and TRBJ2-7, with TRBD1 matching over 9 bases. Per the germline V gene, CDR1 is GTSNPN and CDR2 is SVGIG (reference sequence). V trimming: 7 bases; J trimming: 1 base; junction bases outside the gene matches: 2. The CDR3 sequence is 12 residues long.

This clone appeared a few times. The chain carries TRBV2 and TRBJ1-3; D call uncertain. Germline CDR1 and CDR2: SNHLY and FYNNEI. The CDR3 length is 17 residues. V shed 5 bases and J shed 7 bases, with 24 bases lying between them. The CDR3 sequence: CASSLLPAPGLRNTIYF. CDR3 bases: TGTGCCAGCAGTCTTCTCCCGGCTCCGGGGTTAAGGAACACCATATATTTT. The full variable domain, rest sourced from reference TRBV2 and TRBJ1-3, is EPEVTQTPSHQVTQMGQEVILRCVPISNHLYFYWYRQILGQKVEFLVSFYNNEISEKSEIFDDQFSVERPDGSNFTLKIRSTKLEDSAMYFCASSLLPAPGLRNTIYFGEGSWLTVV.

This rearrangement joins TRBV29-1 to TRBJ1-2; possibly TRBD1 for D (6 bases). This CDR3 is built from 11 residues. CDR1 is SQVTM and CDR2 is ANQGSEA in the germline V gene. V shed 6 bases and J shed 7 bases, with 12 bases lying between them. The CDR3 DNA reads as TGCAGCGTCGCGTCAGGGGCTGGCTACACCTTC. Translating it yields CSVASGAGYTF.

V gene TRBV19 combines with J gene TRBJ1-5, with 10 bases that match TRBD1. This CDR3 contains 15 residues. Germline values: CDR1 LNHDA, CDR2 SQIVND (reference sequence). The ends lost 6 bases at V and 3 bases at J; junction bases unmatched: 5. CDR3 DNA: TGTGCCAGTAGCCCGGGACAGGGGTTCAATCAGCCCCAGCATTTT. Its protein is CASSPGQGFNQPQHF.

This clone was seen once. The J gene is TRBJ2-3, the V gene TRBV4-2; TRBD2 matches 11 bases. The CDR3 loop spans 16 amino acids. The germline gives CDR1 LGHNA, CDR2 YNFKEQ. Trimming cost V 4 bases and J 1 base; bases outside gene matches: 4. CDR3 sequence reads: CASSPGLADGTDTQYF. The CDR3, as DNA: TGTGCCAGCAGCCCGGGACTAGCGGACGGCACAGATACGCAGTATTTT.

This clone was observed a few times. This chain connects TRBV5-6 to TRBJ1-4; D may be TRBD1 (5 bases). Germline CDR1 reads SGHDT; CDR2 reads YYEEEE. Deletions cut 5 bases from V and 3 bases from J, with 14 bases between. The CDR3 has 15 residues. The DNA of the CDR3 is TGTGCCAGCAGGGGACGGGGGGAGGCTAATGAAAAACTGTTTTTT. As protein: CASRGRGEANEKLFF.

The table lists this clone with a few counts. The rearrangement joins TRBV10-3 to TRBJ2-3; the D is unclear. Germline V gives CDR1 ENHRY, CDR2 SYGVKD. V was pared by 6 bases and J by 6 bases, with 7 bases between. The CDR3 loop spans 11 amino acids. For the CDR3, the DNA is TGTGCCATCAGGGGCAGGGATACGCAGTATTTT. Translating it yields CAIRGRDTQYF.

The rearrangement uses TRBV9 and TRBJ2-7; D is undetermined. CDR3 length: 14 amino acids. The V gene's germline CDR1 is SGDLS and CDR2 YYNGEE. The ends were cut back, 3 bases at V and 2 bases at J, with 12 bases in the middle. CDR3 amino acids: CASSATALTYEQYF. CDR3 bases: TGTGCCAGCAGCGCTACTGCCCTGACCTACGAGCAGTACTTC. Using reference TRBV9 and TRBJ2-7 for the parts outside the CDR3, the full variable domain is DSGVTQTPKHLITATGQRVTLRCSPRSGDLSVYWYQQSLDQGLQFLIQYYNGEERAKGNILERFSAQQFPDLHSELNLSSLELGDSALYFCASSATALTYEQYFGPGTRLTVT.

The rearrangement joins TRBV30 to TRBJ1-6; TRBD1 is a possible D gene (6 bases). V lost 4 bases, J lost 3 bases, and 13 bases lay in between. The germline CDR1 and CDR2 sequences are GTSNPN and SVGIG (reference sequence). The CDR3 has 15 amino acids. The CDR3 loop is CAWNLGAVYNSPLHF. The CDR3 bases are TGTGCCTGGAACCTGGGGGCTGTCTATAATTCACCCCTCCACTTT.

This clone has a single count. The V gene is TRBV7-8, the J gene TRBJ2-7, with D unclear. Trimming cost V 6 bases and J 3 bases, with 12 bases left between them. The CDR3 has 13 residues. Germline V gives CDR1 SGHVS, CDR2 FQNEAQ. In DNA, the CDR3 is TGTGCCAGCAGTACCCCCCCGGGCTACGAGCAGTACTTC. This gives the protein CASSTPPGYEQYF.

The chain joins TRBV29-1 to TRBJ1-1; D ambiguous. The CDR3 contains 14 residues. Germline V lookup: CDR1 SQVTM, CDR2 ANQGSEA. Between the trimmed V and J ends, which lost 7 bases and 0 bases, there was a span of 15 bases. This CDR3 reads CSADGGGMNTEAFF. The CDR3 DNA follows: TGCAGCGCGGACGGAGGCGGTATGAACACTGAAGCTTTCTTT. The full variable domain, with the rest looked up from reference TRBV29-1 and TRBJ1-1, is SAVISQKPSRDICQRGTSLTIQCQVDSQVTMMFWYRQQPGQSLTLIATANQGSEATYESGFVIDKFPISRPNLTFSTLTVSNMSPEDSSIYLCSADGGGMNTEAFFGQGTRLTVV.